Following are 29 T cell receptor beta chains from one sample sequenced in a study of OX40 agonist ivuxolimab in advanced cancers. The library was prepared using the immunoSEQ multiplex PCR assay. The table comes from immuneACCESS by way of TCRdb, which keeps in-frame sequences with V and J called. Part of the clones is missing from these tables; in studies checked, under half for an unresolved V gene and the rest for unknown reasons. The sample contains around 76,000 clones, more than 65% of them found a single time. The ten largest clonotypes hold roughly 1.2% of the sample. Source: CD4+ or CD8+ T cells sorted from blood, taken in a trial of the OX40 agonist ivuxolimab. The receptors were gathered from an adult with an advanced solid tumor such as melanoma, head and neck, liver or kidney cancer.

J is TRBJ1-3 and V is TRBV9; tentatively, D is TRBD1 (6 bases). V was shortened by 3 bases and J by 0 bases, with 16 bases between the two germline ends. CDR3 length equals 17 residues. Germline V lookup: CDR1 SGDLS, CDR2 YYNGEE. The CDR3 protein is CASSAAGGAYSGNTIYF. Written as DNA, the CDR3 is TGTGCCAGCAGCGCGGCGGGGGGCGCCTACTCTGGAAACACCATATATTTT.

This clone came up a few times. This sequence joins TRBV11-2 and TRBJ2-3; D is unclear. This CDR3 spans 14 amino acids. V was trimmed by 2 bases and J by 0 bases, leaving 6 bases between them. Per the germline V gene, CDR1 is SGHAT and CDR2 is FQNNGV. In DNA form, the CDR3 reads TGTGCCAGCAGCTTAAGGTACAGCACAGATACGCAGTATTTT. The encoded protein is CASSLRYSTDTQYF.

The rearrangement uses TRBV7-6 and TRBJ2-7; 10 positions agree with TRBD1. The CDR3 is made up of 15 amino acids. Germline-derived CDR1 and CDR2 are SGHVS and FNYEAQ. Unmatched junction bases numbered 4, after V lost 0 bases and J lost 5 bases. This CDR3 is CASSLAGTGANEQYF. The DNA for the CDR3 is TGTGCCAGCAGCTTAGCCGGGACAGGGGCGAACGAGCAGTACTTC.

The chain couples TRBV11-2 to TRBJ2-7, with D possibly being TRBD1 (5 bases). CDR3 length: 14 amino acids. V shed 5 bases and J shed 0 bases, with 11 bases lying between them. Germline assignment: CDR1 SGHAT and CDR2 FQNNGV. The CDR3 loop reads CASSGRASSYEQYF. In DNA form, the CDR3 reads TGTGCCAGCAGCGGCAGGGCTAGCTCCTACGAGCAGTACTTC.

The V call is TRBV5-4, the J call TRBJ1-2; 9 bases map to TRBD1. Trimming removed 3 bases from V and 6 bases from J; junction bases left unmatched: 3. Looked up from germline, CDR1 is SGHNT and CDR2 is YYREEE (reference sequence). The CDR3 is 13 amino acids. DNA for the CDR3: TGTGCCAGCAGCTGGGACAGGGCGAATGGCTACACCTTC. Encoded protein: CASSWDRANGYTF.

In this sample, this clone turned up once. This sequence joins TRBV7-2 and TRBJ1-2; D may be TRBD1 (5 bases). The V end lost 5 bases, the J end lost 7 bases, and 20 bases lay between the germline ends. Per the germline V gene, CDR1 is SGHTA and CDR2 is FQGNSA. The CDR3 loop spans 15 amino acids. CDR3 sequence reads: CASSPNGAAEGGYTF. CDR3 nucleotide sequence: TGTGCCAGCAGCCCAAACGGGGCGGCCGAGGGTGGCTACACCTTC.

The chain uses TRBV7-2 and TRBJ2-7; tentative D call: TRBD1 (5 bases). The CDR3 is 14 amino acids. Trimming took off 5 bases at V and 2 bases at J, with 13 bases between the two ends. Germline V gives CDR1 SGHTA, CDR2 FQGNSA. CDR3 loop: CASSPSRVTYEQYF. CDR3 nucleotides: TGTGCCAGCAGCCCCTCCAGGGTGACCTACGAGCAGTACTTC. Full variable domain (remainder filled in from reference TRBV7-2 and TRBJ2-7): GAGVSQSPSNKVTEKGKDVELRCDPISGHTALYWYRQSLGQGLEFLIYFQGNSAPDKSGLPSDRFSAERTGGSVSTLTIQRTQQEDSAVYLCASSPSRVTYEQYFGPGTRLTVT.

The chain carries TRBV28 and TRBJ2-7, with 11 nucleotides matching TRBD1. The CDR3 loop spans 16 amino acids. The ends lost 10 bases at V and 4 bases at J; junction bases unmatched: 15. Germline CDR1 is MDHEN and CDR2 is SYDVKM. The DNA of the CDR3 is TGTGCCACCAATGTATATCCGGGACAGGGGGTTTACGAGCAGTACTTC. Encoded protein: CATNVYPGQGVYEQYF.

The chain employs TRBV6-5 and TRBJ1-5; no clear D. Germline CDR1 is MNHEY and CDR2 is SVGAGI. The V end lost 5 bases, the J end lost 7 bases, and 15 bases lay between the germline ends. CDR3 length: 14 amino acids. CDR3 DNA: TGTGCCAGCAGTCCGGGAAATAGGTTGCAGCCCCAGCATTTT. This codes for CASSPGNRLQPQHF.

This sequence joins TRBV2 and TRBJ1-5; D unclear. CDR1 is SNHLY and CDR2 is FYNNEI in the germline V gene. The CDR3 consists of 14 residues. V shed 6 bases and J shed 0 bases, with 9 bases lying between them. The CDR3 protein is CASRADISNQPQHF. The CDR3 nucleotides read TGTGCCAGCAGAGCAGACATTAGCAATCAGCCCCAGCATTTT.

This chain uses TRBV10-1 with TRBJ1-2; D remains ambiguous. This CDR3 is built from 12 residues. The V end was cut by 5 bases, the J end by 2 bases, with 6 bases between. Per the germline V gene, CDR1 is WNHNN and CDR2 is SYGVQD (reference sequence). CDR3 nucleotides: TGCGCCAGCAGTACAGAGAACTATGGCTACACCTTC. Its translation is CASSTENYGYTF.

The rearrangement uses TRBV11-2 and TRBJ2-1; unclear D gene. Germline V gene lookup returns CDR1 SGHAT and CDR2 FQNNGV. The CDR3 sequence is 12 residues long. V was cut by 3 bases and J by 7 bases, with 7 bases left in between. The CDR3 coding sequence is TGTGCCAGCAGCTTTGGGCGTAATGAGCAGTTCTTC. Its translation is CASSFGRNEQFF.

The chain joins TRBV29-1 to TRBJ2-7; D may be TRBD1 or TRBD2 (5 bases each). With 4 bases removed from V and 6 bases from J, the gap between germline ends came to 19 bases. Germline V gene lookup returns CDR1 SQVTM and CDR2 ANQGSEA. This CDR3 is built from 14 residues. The CDR3 reads CSVGRGIEGSEQYF. The CDR3 DNA follows: TGCAGCGTTGGTAGGGGTATTGAGGGATCCGAGCAGTACTTC.

V is TRBV7-9 and J is TRBJ1-3; D gene uncertain. Germline assignment: CDR1 SEHNR and CDR2 FQNEAQ (reference sequence). The CDR3 is made up of 14 amino acids. V was shortened by 4 bases and J by 1 base, with 8 bases between the two germline ends. CDR3 DNA: TGTGCCAGCAGCTCCGCCGAGTCTGGAAACACCATATATTTT. This encodes CASSSAESGNTIYF.

This chain connects TRBV18 to TRBJ1-1; TRBD1 matches at 7 bases. The CDR3 is 15 residues long. CDR1 KGHSH and CDR2 LQKENI come from the germline V gene. V was clipped by 4 bases and J by 2 bases; unmatched bases: 7. The CDR3 nucleotides are TGTGCCAGCTCACTTCGGGAAGGGGGCAACACTGAAGCTTTCTTT. Translation gives CASSLREGGNTEAFF.

The J gene is TRBJ2-5, the V gene TRBV7-2, with D uncertain. Deletions cut 8 bases from V and 10 bases from J, with 8 bases between. The CDR3 length is 9 residues. Germline-derived CDR1 and CDR2 are SGHTA and FQGNSA. CDR3 DNA: TGTGCCAGCGGTGTCAGCCAGTACTTC. Translation: CASGVSQYF.

This chain connects TRBV4-1 to TRBJ1-5, with D unresolved. V was clipped by 1 base and J by 1 base, with 8 bases between them. The germline CDR1 and CDR2 sequences are MGHRA and YSYEKL. CDR3 length: 15 residues. DNA for the CDR3: TGCGCCAGCAGCCAAGGGGGAAGAAGCAATCAGCCCCAGCATTTT. Protein product: CASSQGGRSNQPQHF.

This clone was detected a few times. The J gene is TRBJ1-5, the V gene TRBV11-2; 9 bases agree with TRBD1. The junction had 4 bases not matched to a gene; V was cut back by 5 bases and J by 5 bases. The CDR3 spans 14 residues. In germline, CDR1 is SGHAT, CDR2 FQNNGV. DNA for the CDR3: TGTGCCAGCAGCGCCACAGGGGGCGATCAGCCCCAGCATTTT. Protein: CASSATGGDQPQHF.

CDR3 protein: CASSLEGQNQPQHF. The CDR3 DNA reads TGCGCCAGCAGCTTGGAGGGGCAGAATCAGCCCCAGCATTTT. The chain carries TRBV5-1 and TRBJ1-5; tentative D call: TRBD1 (5 bases). The CDR3 covers 14 residues. The V end lost 0 bases, the J end lost 4 bases, and 8 bases lay between the germline ends. CDR1 is SGHRS, CDR2 YFSETQ, per germline.

The genes are TRBV5-1 and TRBJ2-4, with a possible D match to TRBD2 (5 bases). CDR1 SGHRS and CDR2 YFSETQ come from the germline V gene. This CDR3 contains 14 residues. V was clipped by 3 bases and J by 0 bases, with 7 bases between them. Here the CDR3 reads CASSSRGAKNIQYF. CDR3 DNA sequence: TGCGCCAGCAGCTCCCGGGGAGCCAAAAACATTCAGTACTTC. Using reference TRBV5-1 and TRBJ2-4 for the parts outside the CDR3, the full variable domain is KAGVTQTPRYLIKTRGQQVTLSCSPISGHRSVSWYQQTPGQGLQFLFEYFSETQRNKGNFPGRFSGRQFSNSRSEMNVSTLELGDSALYLCASSSRGAKNIQYFGAGTRLSVL.

The rearrangement links TRBV2 to TRBJ2-3; no clear D gene. Trimming cost V 7 bases and J 4 bases, with 15 bases left between them. The CDR3 runs to 14 residues. Germline V gene sequence: CDR1 SNHLY, CDR2 FYNNEI. The CDR3 DNA follows: TGTGCCAGCATTTCCCCCGAGATCTCAGATACGCAGTATTTT. This encodes CASISPEISDTQYF. The entire variable domain, with the rest obtained from reference TRBV2 and TRBJ2-3, is as follows: EPEVTQTPSHQVTQMGQEVILRCVPISNHLYFYWYRQILGQKVEFLVSFYNNEISEKSEIFDDQFSVERPDGSNFTLKIRSTKLEDSAMYFCASISPEISDTQYFGPGTRLTVL.

The chain couples TRBV7-8 to TRBJ2-2, with TRBD1 as a possible D gene (6 bases). Germline CDR1 is SGHVS and CDR2 is FQNEAQ. This CDR3 region has 14 residues. The germline V and J ends were trimmed by 5 bases and 4 bases, with 11 bases remaining between them. The CDR3 spells CASSLGAATGELFF. The CDR3 nucleotides are TGTGCCAGCAGCCTGGGGGCGGCCACCGGGGAGCTGTTTTTT. Complete variable domain (other parts from reference TRBV7-8 and TRBJ2-2): GAGVSQSPRYKVAKRGQDVALRCDPISGHVSLFWYQQALGQGPEFLTYFQNEAQLDKSGLPSDRFFAERPEGSVSTLKIQRTQQEDSAVYLCASSLGAATGELFFGEGSRLTVL.

V usage is TRBV11-2 and J usage is TRBJ1-6, with a possible D match to TRBD1 (5 bases). Germline CDR1 is SGHAT and CDR2 is FQNNGV. The V and J ends lost 2 bases and 4 bases respectively, with 15 bases between them. The CDR3 length is 17 residues. CDR3 nucleotides: TGTGCCAGCAGCTTAAAACTCCCGGGACGGTATAATTCACCCCTCCACTTT. It is translated as CASSLKLPGRYNSPLHF.

The CDR3 loop is CASSLDTGLDTQYF. The CDR3 nucleotides read TGCGCCAGCAGCTTGGACACGGGTTTAGATACGCAGTATTTT. The V and J genes are TRBV5-1 and TRBJ2-3; D is unresolved. CDR3 length: 14 amino acids. The V gene's germline CDR1 is SGHRS and CDR2 YFSETQ. The V end was cut by 0 bases, the J end by 5 bases, with 10 bases between.

V is TRBV27 and J is TRBJ1-4; maybe TRBD1 (5 bases). Trimming took 6 bases from V and 8 from J, leaving 16 bases between them. The CDR3 is 14 residues long. Germline CDR1 MNHEY, CDR2 SMNVEV (reference sequence). DNA for the CDR3: TGTGCCAGCAGCCGAGACAGACGATGGGAAAAACTGTTTTTT. This codes for CASSRDRRWEKLFF.

The sample holds many counts of this clone. The chain employs TRBV7-9 and TRBJ2-7, with D possibly matching TRBD1 (7 bases). Germline-derived CDR1 and CDR2 are SEHNR and FQNEAQ (reference sequence). Trimming took off 3 bases at V and 6 bases at J, with 18 bases between the two ends. There are 15 residues in the CDR3. DNA of the CDR3: TGTGCCAGCAGCTTTAGACAGGGAGGTATGGGCGAGCAGTACTTC. It is translated as CASSFRQGGMGEQYF.

The V call is TRBV5-4, the J call TRBJ1-2, with 9 bases matching TRBD1. CDR1 is SGHNT and CDR2 is YYREEE in the germline V gene (reference sequence). The CDR3 covers 14 residues. V lost 4 bases, J lost 3 bases, and 4 bases stayed unmatched. CDR3 sequence (DNA): TGTGCCAGCAGCACGGGACAGGGTGACTATGGCTACACCTTC. Its translation: CASSTGQGDYGYTF.

The gene calls are TRBV7-2 and TRBJ2-1, with TRBD2 matching over 7 bases. Germline CDR1 is SGHTA and CDR2 is FQGNSA. This CDR3 region has 12 residues. Unmatched junction bases numbered 5, after V lost 4 bases and J lost 11 bases. The DNA for the CDR3 is TGTGCCAGCAGCTATGGGCGGGGGAAGCAGTTCTTC. It yields the protein CASSYGRGKQFF.

V is TRBV5-1 and J is TRBJ1-2, with no clear D. Trimming took off 3 bases at V and 4 bases at J, with 7 bases between the two ends. The CDR3 length is 12 residues. Germline values: CDR1 SGHRS, CDR2 YFSETQ. This CDR3 is CASSYRSYGYTF. The CDR3 region has the DNA TGCGCCAGCAGCTACAGATCCTATGGCTACACCTTC. The full variable domain, its missing parts supplied by reference TRBV5-1 and TRBJ1-2, is KAGVTQTPRYLIKTRGQQVTLSCSPISGHRSVSWYQQTPGQGLQFLFEYFSETQRNKGNFPGRFSGRQFSNSRSEMNVSTLELGDSALYLCASSYRSYGYTFGSGTRLTVV.